Listed here is a single T cell receptor (beta chain). Antigen: not known. Germline CDR1 MNHEY, CDR2 SVGAGI. Trimming left V 5 bases short and J 1 base short, with 17 bases between. The CDR3 is made up of 16 amino acids. This specimen belongs to a study of T cells after yellow fever vaccination. Findings and limits, study-wide: A small proportion of clonotypes was detected in both the CD4 and CD8 compartments. Weaker in magnitude, the secondary response showed a faster peak on day 5 versus 15.

UMIs and a universal primer site were added when TCR cDNA was made by 5'RACE template switching. MiXCR was run by TCRdb on the 5' RACE reads, yielding one entry per CDR3 protein. The sample has roughly 190,000 distinct CDR3 sequences, around 10% seen once. The chain recombines TRBV6-5 with TRBJ2-5; D may match TRBD1 or TRBD2 (5 bases each). This material consisted of CD8+ T cells sorted from PBMCs, taken 15 days after the yellow fever booster vaccination. The receptor was derived from a man younger than 30 who received the YFV17D yellow fever vaccine. The CDR3 reads CASSRRDGRLQETQYF. DNA for the CDR3: TGTGCCAGCAGTCGCCGGGACGGCCGTCTCCAAGAGACCCAGTACTTC.